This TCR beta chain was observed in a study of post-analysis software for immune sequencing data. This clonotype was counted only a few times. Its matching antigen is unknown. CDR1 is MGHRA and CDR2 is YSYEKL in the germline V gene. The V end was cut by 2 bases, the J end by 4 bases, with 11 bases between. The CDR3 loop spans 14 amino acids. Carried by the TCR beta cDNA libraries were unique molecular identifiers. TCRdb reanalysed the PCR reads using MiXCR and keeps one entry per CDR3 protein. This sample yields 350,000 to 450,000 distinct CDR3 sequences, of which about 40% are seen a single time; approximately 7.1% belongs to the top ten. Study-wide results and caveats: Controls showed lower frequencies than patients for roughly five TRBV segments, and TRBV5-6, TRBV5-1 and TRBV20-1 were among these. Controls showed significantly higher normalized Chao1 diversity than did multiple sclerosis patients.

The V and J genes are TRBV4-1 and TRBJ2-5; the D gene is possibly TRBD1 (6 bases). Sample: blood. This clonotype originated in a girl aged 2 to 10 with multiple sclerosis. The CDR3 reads CASSQNRERETQYF. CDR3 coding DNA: TGCGCCAGCAGCCAAAACAGGGAACGAGAGACCCAGTACTTC.